Listed below are T cell receptor beta chains from one sample, sequenced in a study of brain T cells in children with intractable seizures. Clones were read by immunoSEQ multiplex PCR, and TCRdb kept only the in-frame ones, dropping some. Of hundreds of thousands of clones listed, about 93% are singletons. Sequenced here: peripheral blood, sampled less than 6 months after surgery. The receptors originated from a boy in the first two years of life with tuberous sclerosis and intractable seizures. CDR3s include the opening cysteine and the closing phenylalanine or tryptophan. D genes are given only for firm matches. The size of a clone is reported for some rows only, either as once, few or many, or as a class for expanded clones.

>TRBD1|TRBV28|once|TRBJ2-7
TGTGCCAGCTCTGGCGGCCGGGACAGGGATTCCTACGAGCAGTACTTC
CASSGGRDRDSYEQYF
>TRBD2|TRBV7-9|NA|TRBJ2-3
TGTGCCAGCAGCACAGGGGGACTAGCGAGTACGCAGTATTTT
CASSTGGLASTQYF
>NA|TRBV25-1|once|TRBJ2-1
TGTGCCAGCAGTGAATTAGGGGACAATGAGCAGTTCTTC
CASSELGDNEQFF
>TRBD1|TRBV7-9|once|TRBJ2-5
TGTGCCAGCAGCATCGGACAGGGGCCCTGGGAGACCCAGTACTTC
CASSIGQGPWETQYF
>NA|TRBV11-3|NA|TRBJ2-7
TGTGCCAGCGGACAGACAGCTACCCCCTACGAGCAGTACTTC
CASGQTATPYEQYF
>NA|TRBV28|NA|TRBJ1-2
TGTGCCAGCAGTGCCACGGGCAATGGCTACACCTTC
CASSATGNGYTF
>TRBD2|TRBV7-2|NA|TRBJ2-6
TGTGCCAGCAGCTTAGGTGCTAGCGGGGGTAGTGGGGCCAACGTCCTGACTTTC
CASSLGASGGSGANVLTF
>TRBD1|TRBV6-5|once|TRBJ2-7
TGTGCCAGCAGATTACAGGGGGTCCGCGAGCAGTACTTC
CASRLQGVREQYF
>NA|TRBV12-3/TRBV12-4|NA|TRBJ2-1
TGTGCCAGCAGTAACGCCAATGAGCAGTTCTTC
CASSNANEQFF
>NA|TRBV19|NA|TRBJ1-3
TGTGCCAGTACTATGACGGGCTCCTCTGGAAACACCATATATTTT
CASTMTGSSGNTIYF
>NA|TRBV6-1|NA|TRBJ2-1
TGTGCCAGCAGTGACGGGCTTCCCTTTAACAATGAGCAGTTCTTC
CASSDGLPFNNEQFF
>NA|TRBV18|NA|TRBJ2-5
TGTGCCAGCTCCCCGTCGGGGGATTCTGAGAGGGCCTCCCAGTACTTC
CASSPSGDSERASQYF
>NA|TRBV29-1|NA|TRBJ2-2
TGCAGCGTTCCCGGCCACACCGGGGAGCTGTTTTTT
CSVPGHTGELFF
>NA|TRBV9|NA|TRBJ2-1
TGTGCCAGCAGCGTAGCTTCAGGGGCCTACAATGAGCAGTTCTTC
CASSVASGAYNEQFF
>NA|TRBV19|NA|TRBJ1-2
TGTGCCAGTAGTCAAGGGACGGAGGGCTACACCTTC
CASSQGTEGYTF
>NA|TRBV28|NA|TRBJ2-5
TGTGCCAGCAGTCGAGTCTGGGACCCGGGGGAGACCCAGTACTTC
CASSRVWDPGETQYF
>TRBD2|TRBV5-4|NA|TRBJ2-7
TGTGCCAGCAGCTTGGCCGGGGGGAATGTCTACGAGCAGTACTTC
CASSLAGGNVYEQYF
>NA|TRBV19|NA|TRBJ1-2
TGTGCCAGTAGTGTTGAACTCAGGGCCCGCTATGGCTACACCTTC
CASSVELRARYGYTF
>TRBD1|TRBV27|once|TRBJ1-1
TGTGCCAGCAGTCTGGGGACAGGGGGCGCGAACACTGAAGCTTTCTTT
CASSLGTGGANTEAFF
>NA|TRBV5-8|NA|TRBJ2-7
TGTGCCAGCAGCTTGACAGGGTACGAGCAGTACTTC
CASSLTGYEQYF
>NA|TRBV25-1|NA|TRBJ1-4
TGTGCCAGCGGCAATACGGGGAGCGAAAAACTGTTTTTT
CASGNTGSEKLFF
>NA|TRBV30|NA|TRBJ1-1
TGTGCCTGGAGTCGAGACACTGAAGCTTTCTTT
CAWSRDTEAFF